A selection of T cell receptor beta chains follows, all from one sample in a study of T cells in Graves' hyperthyroidism and ophthalmopathy. TCRdb processed the multiplex PCR reads anew with MiXCR; each CDR3 protein has one entry. Of 400,000 to 600,000 distinct CDR3 sequences listed, under 25% were seen once; the top ten hold about a quarter. Sequencing was done on a sample of blood. The source is a man between 18 and 35 years old with Graves' hyperthyroidism. Both conserved end residues are part of each CDR3. Fields, in order: clone size, V gene, CDR3 protein. Only some rows state a clone size, as once, few, many or a class for expanded clones.

size: few; V: TRBV6-2/TRBV6-3; CDR3: CASSREQGLYEQYF
size: many; V: TRBV6-7; CDR3: CASTHTVPGHEQYF
size: many; V: TRBV7-9; CDR3: CASRSLSGGLEAFF
size: many; V: TRBV20-1; CDR3: CSATTDKETQYF
size: -; V: TRBV6-1; CDR3: CASSQRTIQETQYF
size: many; V: TRBV6-5; CDR3: CASSLSTSVYGYTF
size: many; V: TRBV12-5; CDR3: CASGFFGAGELFF
size: many; V: TRBV2; CDR3: CASSEGRGKYEQYF
size: many; V: TRBV6-1; CDR3: CASSRQENTGELFF
size: -; V: TRBV5-1; CDR3: CASSSDVGNTDAFF
size: many; V: TRBV29-1; CDR3: CSLPGGAVQETQYF
size: -; V: TRBV7-9; CDR3: CASSLAWMGSQETQYF
size: many; V: TRBV6-2/TRBV6-3; CDR3: CASSYETGGYEQYF
size: many; V: TRBV2; CDR3: CASSEKQGSYGYTF
size: many; V: TRBV12-3/TRBV12-4; CDR3: CASSAKGQQPQHF
size: once; V: TRBV6-5; CDR3: CASSSSRGGRAADEQYF
size: many; V: TRBV10-2; CDR3: CASSEGTGGSGYTF
size: -; V: TRBV10-3; CDR3: CATRQDSNPSYGYTF
size: many; V: TRBV12-3/TRBV12-4; CDR3: CASSLTGSGYTF
size: many; V: TRBV28; CDR3: CASRQGGDSNQPQHF
size: -; V: TRBV2; CDR3: CASSAAFVDEAFF
size: few; V: TRBV24-1; CDR3: CATSDFGTAGELFF
size: -; V: TRBV28; CDR3: CASNSPDRPSGNTIYF
size: many; V: TRBV6-1; CDR3: CASTSRGDLNTEAFF
size: -; V: TRBV7-8; CDR3: CASSSLRGTSGYEQYF
size: -; V: TRBV28; CDR3: CASRWGGDGYTF
size: -; V: TRBV30; CDR3: CAMDRVSEQYF
size: many; V: TRBV5-1; CDR3: CASSLGGGHETQYF
size: many; V: TRBV28; CDR3: CASSLFRGDYEQYF
size: many; V: TRBV20-1; CDR3: CSAPTGTGTGYTF
size: many; V: TRBV25-1; CDR3: CASSGDSRGGYGYTF
size: few; V: TRBV5-1; CDR3: CASSSGRGMRLNEQYF
size: many; V: TRBV27; CDR3: CASSPRGGSNQPQHF
size: many; V: TRBV12-3/TRBV12-4; CDR3: CASSWTPQIYGYTF
size: -; V: TRBV6-1; CDR3: CASSEGQGGSWPQHF
size: many; V: TRBV9; CDR3: CASSVDGTDTEAFF
size: few; V: TRBV6-5; CDR3: CASSYGQWGWETQYF
size: many; V: TRBV28; CDR3: CASSGSQPQHF
size: many; V: TRBV20-1; CDR3: CSDDEANYGYTF
size: -; V: TRBV7-4; CDR3: CASSLGTLPGYEQYF
size: many; V: TRBV12-3/TRBV12-4; CDR3: CASSLGQVEAFF
size: many; V: TRBV12-3/TRBV12-4; CDR3: CASSPHPMGSNTEAFF
size: -; V: TRBV24-1; CDR3: CATSDPGRDTGELFF
size: -; V: TRBV15; CDR3: CATSRRGLAGASNTGELFF
size: many; V: TRBV27; CDR3: CASSLSGGGYEQYF
size: -; V: TRBV14; CDR3: CASSQDFRLAGEETQYF
size: -; V: TRBV12-5; CDR3: CASGLDREVYGYTF
size: few; V: TRBV27; CDR3: CASKPEGGNTGELFF
size: -; V: TRBV13; CDR3: CASSGTQSYEQHF
size: many; V: TRBV6-2/TRBV6-3; CDR3: CASTTTGIGQETQYF